A single sample gave rise to the 12 T cell receptor beta chains below, sequenced in a study of T-cell reconstitution after alpha-beta-depleted transplantation in children. The library targeted TCRbeta and was prepared with unique molecular identifiers. TCRdb re-called the PCR reads with MiXCR, one entry per CDR3 protein. The sample lists about 980,000 distinct CDR3 sequences, about 31% seen once, with more than 25% in the top ten. Specimen: PBMCs, mostly from graft donor cells, collected 360 days after TCRalphabeta/CD19-depleted stem cell transplant. These receptors were taken from a boy less than two years old who had a stem cell transplant for SCID, so the T cells may come from the graft donor.

The chain links TRBV12-3 or TRBV12-4 to TRBJ2-7; no definite D call. CDR3 length equals 15 residues. V lost 4 bases to trimming and J lost 0 bases, with 13 bases between them. The chain's CDR3 is CASSSGWSHSYEQYF. The DNA of the CDR3 is TGTGCCAGCAGTTCTGGCTGGAGCCACTCCTACGAGCAGTACTTC.

A few counts support this clonotype. The chain links TRBV28 to TRBJ1-2; D may be TRBD1 (6 bases). The CDR3 consists of 14 residues. Germline V gene sequence: CDR1 MDHEN, CDR2 SYDVKM. V was cut by 5 bases and J by 0 bases, with 10 bases left in between. Here the CDR3 reads CASSPGVANYGYTF. The CDR3 DNA is TGTGCCAGCAGTCCAGGGGTAGCTAACTATGGCTACACCTTC.

The rearrangement links TRBV5-1 to TRBJ1-1, with a weak D call TRBD1 (6 bases). The germline V and J ends were trimmed by 0 bases and 0 bases, with 18 bases remaining between them. CDR1 is SGHRS, CDR2 YFSETQ, per germline. The CDR3 runs to 18 residues. For the CDR3, the DNA is TGCGCCAGCAGCTTGGCCGATCGGGGGCACCTCATGAACACTGAAGCTTTCTTT. It is translated as CASSLADRGHLMNTEAFF.

Only a few counts were recorded for this clonotype. The rearrangement uses TRBV9 and TRBJ2-1; 8 nucleotides match TRBD2. The trim removed 4 bases at V and 7 bases at J, leaving 16 bases unmatched. The CDR3 covers 17 residues. Germline CDR1 SGDLS, CDR2 YYNGEE. CDR3 nucleotide sequence: TGTGCCAGCAGCACCCGGACTAGCCGGGGCCCAATAAATGAGCAGTTCTTC. It yields the protein CASSTRTSRGPINEQFF.

In this sample, this clonotype turned up a few times. The genes are TRBV28 and TRBJ1-1, with 8 bases lining up with TRBD1. V shed 2 bases and J 3 bases; nucleotides not matched to a gene: 2. The CDR3 is 14 residues long. CDR1 and CDR2 from the germline V gene are MDHEN and SYDVKM. For the CDR3, the DNA is TGTGCCAGCAGTTTAGGGGACAGGTACACTGAAGCTTTCTTT. Translation gives CASSLGDRYTEAFF.

The CDR3 DNA reads TGCGCCAGCAGCTTGTCCGGACACACGACAGATACGCAGTATTTT. This codes for CASSLSGHTTDTQYF. This chain connects TRBV5-1 to TRBJ2-3; weak D call: TRBD1 (5 bases). CDR3 length: 15 residues. V was trimmed by 1 base and J by 3 bases, leaving 12 bases between them. Germline V lookup: CDR1 SGHRS, CDR2 YFSETQ.

This sequence joins TRBV7-2 and TRBJ2-7, with 9 bases identical to TRBD1. Germline assignment: CDR1 SGHTA and CDR2 FQGNSA. The J segment lost 3 bases and the V segment lost 3 bases, leaving 6 bases of the junction unmatched. The CDR3 extends over 15 amino acids. The CDR3 region is CASSFHRQGGYEQYF. The CDR3 region has the DNA TGTGCCAGCAGCTTCCATAGACAGGGGGGCTACGAGCAGTACTTC.

This clonotype came up a few times. The chain carries TRBV2 and TRBJ1-2; D remains ambiguous. The CDR3 spans 15 residues. The germline V and J ends were trimmed by 7 bases and 4 bases, with 19 bases remaining between them. CDR1 and CDR2 from the germline V gene are SNHLY and FYNNEI. CDR3 sequence (DNA): TGTGCCAGCACCATGGTCCTTTCGGCTTCCTATGGCTACACCTTC. Translating it yields CASTMVLSASYGYTF.

This clonotype was detected only a few times. The rearrangement uses TRBV20-1 and TRBJ2-7, with TRBD2 identical over 10 bases. The CDR3 is 14 amino acids. V shed 5 bases, J shed 6 bases, and the junction held 10 bases outside the gene matches. Germline V gene sequence: CDR1 DFQATT, CDR2 SNEGSKA (reference sequence). DNA of the CDR3: TGCAGTGCTTCCCCCGGGCTAGCGGGGGTCGAGCAGTACTTC. Amino acid sequence: CSASPGLAGVEQYF.

This clonotype was seen only a few times. The chain has TRBV11-2 and TRBJ2-5; 11 nucleotides agree with TRBD2. Trimming cost V 6 bases and J 7 bases; bases outside gene matches: 10. The germline V gene encodes CDR1 SGHAT and CDR2 FQNNGV. The CDR3 is 15 residues long. The CDR3 reads CASSPNGLAGGTQYF. The CDR3 nucleotides are TGTGCCAGCAGTCCTAACGGACTAGCGGGTGGGACCCAGTACTTC.

Only a few counts were recorded for this clonotype. The CDR3 is CASSLHRGKTQYF. CDR3 nucleotides: TGTGCCAGCAGCTTACACAGGGGAAAGACCCAGTACTTC. This sequence joins TRBV7-2 and TRBJ2-5, with 7 nucleotides matching TRBD1. This CDR3 is built from 13 residues. From germline, CDR1 is SGHTA and CDR2 FQGNSA. V was clipped by 2 bases and J by 6 bases; unmatched bases: 3.

The V and J genes are TRBV4-2 and TRBJ1-1, with D unclear. Germline V gene sequence: CDR1 LGHNA, CDR2 YNFKEQ. V lost 0 bases and J 2 bases, leaving 10 bases between the germline ends. The CDR3 spans 15 residues. The CDR3 here is CASSQELGANTEAFF. CDR3 sequence (DNA): TGTGCCAGCAGCCAAGAGCTGGGAGCAAACACTGAAGCTTTCTTT.